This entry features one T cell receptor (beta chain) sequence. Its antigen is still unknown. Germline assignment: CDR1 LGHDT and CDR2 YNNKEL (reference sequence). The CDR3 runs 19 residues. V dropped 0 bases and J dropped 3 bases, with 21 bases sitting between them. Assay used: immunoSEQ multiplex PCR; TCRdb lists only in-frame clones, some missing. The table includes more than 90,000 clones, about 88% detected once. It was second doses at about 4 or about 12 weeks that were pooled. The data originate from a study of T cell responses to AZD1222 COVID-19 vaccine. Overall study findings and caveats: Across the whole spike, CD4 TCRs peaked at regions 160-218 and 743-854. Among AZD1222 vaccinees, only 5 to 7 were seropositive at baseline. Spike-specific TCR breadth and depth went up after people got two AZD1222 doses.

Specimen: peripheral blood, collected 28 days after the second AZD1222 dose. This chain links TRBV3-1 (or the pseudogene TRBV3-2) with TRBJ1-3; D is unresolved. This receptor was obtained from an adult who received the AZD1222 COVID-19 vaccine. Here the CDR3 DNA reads TGTGCCAGCAGCCAAGAGACTCATGCCGACGGTGCCCGTGGAAACACCATATATTTT. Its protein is CASSQETHADGARGNTIYF.